The 21 T cell receptor beta chains reported below all come from one sample, sequenced in a study of Graves' ophthalmopathy and Graves' hyperthyroidism. The sequenced template was RNA, covering the TCR beta CDR3 region. Following a first-round RT-PCR that used HTBI primers, a second-round multiplex PCR was carried out. One entry per CDR3 protein results from TCRdb running MiXCR on the multiplex PCR reads. The table lists over a million distinct CDR3 sequences, approximately 35% of them singletons, with over 8.5% in the top ten. Specimen: peripheral blood or thyroid tissue (not recorded which). The receptors here all came from an adult man with Graves' hyperthyroidism.

A note on this clonotype: This may be a read error: a much more frequent sequence differs by one nucleotide. In nucleotides, the CDR3 is TGTGCCACCAAGACTAGCGGAAACACCGGGGAGCTGTTTTTT. It encodes CATKTSGNTGELFF. This chain links TRBV10-3 with TRBJ2-2; 9 bases fit TRBD2. V was pared by 10 bases and J by 2 bases, with 5 bases of the junction left unmatched. Per the germline V gene, CDR1 is ENHRY and CDR2 is SYGVKD. The CDR3 covers 14 residues.

This clonotype was observed many times. The genes are TRBV20-1 and TRBJ2-7; tentatively, D is TRBD2 (6 bases). The CDR3 length is 16 residues. Germline CDR1 DFQATT, CDR2 SNEGSKA (reference sequence). The ends were cut back, 5 bases at V and 3 bases at J, with 23 bases in the middle. The CDR3 coding sequence is TGCAGTGCTTCTCCCTACGGGGTAGCGGAAAACTACGAGCAGTACTTC. It is translated as CSASPYGVAENYEQYF.

This clonotype has only a few counts. The chain couples TRBV13 to TRBJ2-5; TRBD2 matches at 8 bases. After removal of 1 base from V and 5 bases from J, the junction contained 12 bases not matched to a gene. The length of the CDR3 is 17 residues. Germline V lookup: CDR1 PRHDT, CDR2 FYEKMQ (reference sequence). The CDR3 sequence: CASSLVSMDPGGETQYF. CDR3 DNA: TGTGCCAGCAGCTTAGTCTCTATGGACCCGGGGGGGGAGACCCAGTACTTC.

The J gene is TRBJ1-2, the V gene TRBV25-1; TRBD1 matches at 7 bases. This CDR3 comprises 16 residues. V was clipped by 5 bases and J by 3 bases; unmatched bases: 12. Germline loops: CDR1 MGHDK, CDR2 SYGVNS. CDR3 DNA sequence: TGTGCCAGCAGTTCCCCCCTGGGTCAGGGGGACTATGGCTACACCTTC. It specifies CASSSPLGQGDYGYTF.

This clonotype has only one observation. This may arise from a read error, as a much more abundant clone is one base away. The chain is built from TRBV4-3 and TRBJ1-6, with 10 bases lining up with TRBD1. Germline V CDR1 and CDR2: LGHNA, YSLEER. CDR3 length: 16 amino acids. The CDR3 is CASSHSRDRGGSPPHF. CDR3 sequence (DNA): TGCGCCAGCAGCCACTCTCGGGACAGGGGTGGTTCACCCCCCCACTTT.

There are a few counts of this clonotype. The chain carries TRBV20-1 and TRBJ1-1; 8 bases are a match to TRBD1. Germline CDR1 DFQATT, CDR2 SNEGSKA (reference sequence). Trimming at V came to 1 base and at J to 2 bases, leaving 6 bases not matched to a gene. The CDR3 runs to 15 residues. This CDR3 reads CSARVWTGKNTEAFF. In DNA, the CDR3 is TGCAGTGCTAGAGTTTGGACAGGGAAAAACACTGAAGCTTTCTTT.

Ten or more counts support this clonotype. V gene TRBV12-3 or TRBV12-4 combines with J gene TRBJ1-1, with TRBD1 identical over 7 bases. The CDR3 length is 14 residues. The V gene end was trimmed by 6 bases and the J gene end by 7 bases; junction bases not matched to a gene: 11. In nucleotides, the CDR3 is TGTGCCAGCAGGTCAACTACAGGGGTGGGTGAAGCTTTCTTT. This translates into CASRSTTGVGEAFF.

The table lists this clonotype with many counts. This sequence joins TRBV10-3 and TRBJ2-2, with D possibly being TRBD2 (6 bases). The V end lost 4 bases, the J end lost 4 bases, and 7 bases lay between the germline ends. Germline V CDR1 and CDR2: ENHRY, SYGVKD. CDR3 length equals 13 residues. CDR3 DNA: TGTGCCATCAGTGTTAGCGGCACCGGGGAGCTGTTTTTT. Encoded protein: CAISVSGTGELFF.

This clonotype was seen more than once but under ten times. A much larger clone lies one base from this, so it may be a read error. The V gene is TRBV29-1, the J gene TRBJ2-5; D call uncertain. This CDR3 is 12 amino acids long. CDR1 is SQVTM and CDR2 is ANQGSEA in the germline V gene. Between the trimmed V and J ends, which lost 3 bases and 5 bases, there was a span of 10 bases. CDR3 protein: CSVDIGAETQYF. The CDR3 nucleotides are TGCAGCGTTGATATAGGCGCCGAGACCCAGTACTTC.

This rearrangement joins TRBV15 to TRBJ1-1; a weak D match, TRBD1 (6 bases). Germline V CDR1 and CDR2: LNHNV, YYDKDF (reference sequence). V was cut by 3 bases and J by 13 bases, with 21 bases left in between. CDR3 length equals 14 residues. This chain's CDR3 is CATSRGMGLGGGFF. The CDR3 bases are TGTGCCACCAGCAGGGGGATGGGCCTAGGGGGTGGTTTCTTT.

The chain uses TRBV6-6 and TRBJ1-1; weak D call: TRBD1 (6 bases). The CDR3 runs 15 residues. The ends were cut back, 4 bases at V and 4 bases at J, with 16 bases in the middle. Germline V gene data show CDR1 as MNHNY and CDR2 as SVGAGI (reference sequence). The CDR3 region has the DNA TGTGCCAGCAGTTCCCCAGGGGAATCAGGCACTGAAGCTTTCTTT. Translated, it gives CASSSPGESGTEAFF.

This clonotype was seen ten or more times. V gene TRBV5-1 combines with J gene TRBJ2-7; tentatively, D is TRBD2 (6 bases). CDR1 is SGHRS, CDR2 YFSETQ, per germline. The V and J ends lost 4 bases and 0 bases respectively, with 14 bases between them. The CDR3 is 15 amino acids. As DNA, the CDR3 is TGCGCCAGCAGCCCCCCCGGCGGGGCCTCCTACGAGCAGTACTTC. It specifies CASSPPGGASYEQYF.

In this sample, this clonotype turned up a few times. The chain couples TRBV4-1 to TRBJ1-1; D uncertain. The germline gives CDR1 MGHRA, CDR2 YSYEKL. This CDR3 spans 13 amino acids. Deletions cut 1 base from V and 8 bases from J, with 11 bases between. CDR3 coding DNA: TGCGCCAGCAGCCAAGTTCTCAGAGCCGAAGCTTTCTTT. As protein: CASSQVLRAEAFF.

This clonotype has more than one count but fewer than ten. CDR3 protein: CASSLGQGVYSGANVLTF. For the CDR3, the DNA is TGTGCCAGCAGCTTAGGGCAGGGGGTATACTCTGGGGCCAACGTCCTGACTTTC. This rearrangement joins TRBV7-9 to TRBJ2-6, with TRBD1 identical over 7 bases. There are 18 residues in the CDR3. Trimming at V came to 1 base and at J to 0 bases, leaving 6 bases not matched to a gene. The germline gives CDR1 SEHNR, CDR2 FQNEAQ (reference sequence).

The count of this clonotype is one. The genes are TRBV29-1 and TRBJ1-3; possible D gene TRBD1, 5 bases. This CDR3 is built from 16 residues. V was clipped by 6 bases and J by 0 bases, with 18 bases between them. CDR1 and CDR2 (germline): SQVTM, ANQGSEA. CDR3 protein: CSVNRRGTSSGNTIYF. Written as DNA, the CDR3 is TGCAGCGTCAACAGGAGGGGAACGAGCTCTGGAAACACCATATATTTT.

This clonotype was picked up many times. This chain links TRBV2 with TRBJ1-1, with a possible D match to TRBD1 (5 bases). This CDR3 has 16 amino acids. Germline V gives CDR1 SNHLY, CDR2 FYNNEI. V was cut by 2 bases and J by 1 base, with 14 bases left in between. For the CDR3, the DNA is TGTGCCAGCAGTGAACGGGGGGTCTCACCGAACACTGAAGCTTTCTTT. Translating it yields CASSERGVSPNTEAFF.

This clonotype appeared many times. V gene TRBV7-3 combines with J gene TRBJ1-3; a possible D gene is TRBD1 (5 bases). V lost 5 bases and J 5 bases, leaving 13 bases between the germline ends. Germline CDR1 SGHTA, CDR2 FQGTGA. The CDR3 runs to 14 residues. CDR3 amino acids: CASSLGRGRNTIYF. The CDR3 bases are TGTGCCAGCAGCCTGGGACGGGGCAGAAACACCATATATTTT. The whole variable domain, remainder taken from reference TRBV7-3 and TRBJ1-3, is GAGVSQTPSNKVTEKGKYVELRCDPISGHTALYWYRQSLGQGPEFLIYFQGTGAADDSGLPNDRFFAVRPEGSVSTLKIQRTERGDSAVYLCASSLGRGRNTIYFGEGSWLTVV.

The CDR3 reads CASSLGQETEAFF. The CDR3 DNA follows: TGTGCCAGCAGCTTAGGACAGGAGACTGAAGCTTTCTTT. The chain recombines TRBV7-3 with TRBJ1-1, with 7 bases that match TRBD1. CDR3 size: 13 residues. With 2 bases clipped from V and 5 bases from J, the junction kept 2 bases outside the gene matches. The germline CDR1 and CDR2 sequences are SGHTA and FQGTGA.

This clonotype occurred many times. V and J are TRBV7-6 and TRBJ2-2; 9 bases are shared with TRBD1. Germline V gene lookup returns CDR1 SGHVS and CDR2 FNYEAQ. Unmatched junction bases numbered 5, after V lost 5 bases and J lost 1 base. The CDR3 has 16 amino acids. CDR3 nucleotides: TGTGCCAGCAGCACGGGGACAGGGAGGAACACCGGGGAGCTGTTTTTT. Translation: CASSTGTGRNTGELFF.

The CDR3 DNA reads as TGTGCCAGCAGAGTAGACAGTTACTCTGGAAACACCATATATTTT. It codes for CASRVDSYSGNTIYF. The chain joins TRBV2 to TRBJ1-3; TRBD1 is a possible D gene (5 bases). Germline CDR1 SNHLY, CDR2 FYNNEI. V lost 6 bases and J 0 bases, leaving 12 bases between the germline ends. CDR3 size: 15 residues.

The genes are TRBV19 and TRBJ1-2; D not resolved. The length of the CDR3 is 16 residues. From germline, CDR1 is LNHDA and CDR2 SQIVND (reference sequence). The germline V and J ends were trimmed by 5 bases and 8 bases, with 24 bases remaining between them. The CDR3 nucleotides read TGTGCCAGTAGTCGTTCCCCGCAGTCCCTCGACTGGGGCTACACCTTC. Its protein is CASSRSPQSLDWGYTF.